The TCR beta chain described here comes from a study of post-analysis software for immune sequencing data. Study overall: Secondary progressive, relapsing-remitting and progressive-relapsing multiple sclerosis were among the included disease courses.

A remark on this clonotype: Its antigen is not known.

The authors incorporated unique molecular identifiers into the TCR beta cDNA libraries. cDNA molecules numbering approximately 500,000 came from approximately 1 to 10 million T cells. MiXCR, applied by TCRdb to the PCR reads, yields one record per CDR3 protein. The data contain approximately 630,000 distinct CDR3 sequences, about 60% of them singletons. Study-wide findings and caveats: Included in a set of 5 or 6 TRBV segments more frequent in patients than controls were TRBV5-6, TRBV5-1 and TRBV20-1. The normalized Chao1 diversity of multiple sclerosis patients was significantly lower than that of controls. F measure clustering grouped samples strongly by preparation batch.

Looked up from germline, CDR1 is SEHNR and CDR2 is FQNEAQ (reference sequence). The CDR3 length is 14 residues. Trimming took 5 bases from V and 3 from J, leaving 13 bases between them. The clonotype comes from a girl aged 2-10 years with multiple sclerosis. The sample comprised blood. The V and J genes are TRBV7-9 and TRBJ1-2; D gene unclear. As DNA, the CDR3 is TGTGCCAGCAGCCCCCCCCAGGTTTACTATGGCTACACCTTC. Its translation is CASSPPQVYYGYTF.